The subject of this entry is one T cell receptor beta chain. The sample belongs to a study of shared clonotypes between healthy human individuals. Clones were sequenced by immunoSEQ multiplex PCR, and TCRdb holds only the in-frame ones, with some missing. Of about 800,000 clones in the sample, about 96% were seen once. Naive CD8 cells, CD45RO-negative and positively selected for CCR7, excluded terminally differentiated effector memory CD45RA+ cells. Germline CDR1 and CDR2: MNHNS and SASEGT. The CDR3 length is 12 residues. Input material: naive CD8+ T cells sorted from blood. This clonotype was sampled from a young man in good health. The genes are TRBV6-1 and TRBJ1-5, with TRBD1 matching over 8 bases. The CDR3, as DNA: TGTGGCCCCAGGGGGCGAAATCAGCCCCAGCATTTT. Its translation is CGPRGRNQPQHF.